These 11 T cell receptor beta chains share one sample of origin, sequenced in a study of blood T cell repertoires in COVID-19. Assay: immunoSEQ multiplex PCR; the TCRdb copy retains only in-frame clones and omits some. The sample holds fewer than 130,000 clones, 70% to 90% seen once. Source material: peripheral blood. All receptors derive from a human donor in a cohort sampled during active COVID-19.

The V gene is TRBV27, the J gene TRBJ1-2; D is possibly TRBD1 (5 bases). This CDR3 is 15 amino acids long. The V gene lost 5 bases and the J gene lost 4 bases, with 17 bases spanning the gap. The V gene's germline CDR1 is MNHEY and CDR2 SMNVEV (reference sequence). The CDR3, as DNA: TGTGCCAGCAGTCTTAGGGGATTCGGGGGCTATGGCTACACCTTC. It encodes CASSLRGFGGYGYTF.

The rearrangement links TRBV7-6 to TRBJ1-1; possible D gene TRBD1, 6 bases. This CDR3 comprises 15 residues. Trimming pared 5 bases from V and 0 bases from J, leaving 13 bases between. Germline CDR1 reads SGHVS; CDR2 reads FNYEAQ. Here the CDR3 DNA reads TGTGCCAGCAGCCCCAGGGACACGCTGAACACTGAAGCTTTCTTT. Translation: CASSPRDTLNTEAFF.

The CDR3 nucleotides read TGTGCCAGCAGCTTGGAGCCGGGGAGCACAGATACGCAGTATTTT. Its protein is CASSLEPGSTDTQYF. The chain links TRBV5-4 to TRBJ2-3; D perhaps matches TRBD2 (5 bases). V was clipped by 0 bases and J by 0 bases, with 8 bases between them. Germline CDR1 and CDR2: SGHNT and YYREEE (reference sequence). The CDR3 length is 15 residues.

This clone was recorded only once. This chain joins TRBV19 and TRBJ1-1; no reliable D call. The V end was cut by 7 bases, the J end by 0 bases, with 12 bases between. This CDR3 is 14 amino acids long. Germline V CDR1 and CDR2: LNHDA, SQIVND (reference sequence). The CDR3 sequence is CASTNEGVNTEAFF. The CDR3 DNA sequence: TGTGCCAGTACCAACGAGGGTGTGAACACTGAAGCTTTCTTT.

The chain combines TRBV11-1 with TRBJ2-1; the D gene is possibly TRBD2 (6 bases). V was pared by 3 bases and J by 7 bases, with 16 bases between. Looked up from germline, CDR1 is SGHAT and CDR2 is FQDESV (reference sequence). The CDR3 spans 15 residues. For the CDR3, the DNA is TGTGCCAGCAGCTTGGAAGGGGCTGCGGGGAATGAGCAGTTCTTC. Translating it yields CASSLEGAAGNEQFF.

V gene TRBV6-2 or TRBV6-3 combines with J gene TRBJ1-6, with TRBD1 identical over 10 bases. The CDR3 consists of 15 residues. Germline lookup yields CDR1 MNHEY and CDR2 SVGEGT. Trimming at V came to 2 bases and at J to 10 bases, leaving 5 bases not matched to a gene. The CDR3 sequence: CASSYGTGVGSPLHF. For the CDR3, the DNA is TGTGCCAGCAGTTACGGGACAGGGGTAGGATCACCCCTCCACTTT.

The V gene is TRBV19, the J gene TRBJ1-2; D gene unclear. Germline CDR1 LNHDA, CDR2 SQIVND (reference sequence). Trimming took 5 bases from V and 2 from J, leaving 12 bases between them. The CDR3 runs to 14 residues. The CDR3 here is CASSLVYANYGYTF. For the CDR3, the DNA is TGTGCCAGTAGTCTAGTCTACGCAAACTATGGCTACACCTTC.

The chain has TRBV5-6 and TRBJ2-7; D may be TRBD1 (6 bases). This CDR3 region has 15 residues. The germline V and J ends were trimmed by 2 bases and 6 bases, with 18 bases remaining between them. CDR1 and CDR2 from the germline V gene are SGHDT and YYEEEE. The CDR3 coding sequence is TGTGCCAGCAGCTTCAGCGCCTGGGGGCGAAGCGAGCAGTACTTC. Translating it yields CASSFSAWGRSEQYF.

The rearrangement uses TRBV25-1 and TRBJ1-3, with 9 bases identical to TRBD1. From germline, CDR1 is MGHDK and CDR2 SYGVNS. Unmatched junction bases numbered 3, after V lost 5 bases and J lost 1 base. The CDR3 spans 15 residues. CDR3 nucleotide sequence: TGTGCCAGCAGTATACAGGGGGCTTCTGGAAACACCATATATTTT. Translation gives CASSIQGASGNTIYF. Full variable domain (outside the CDR3, taken from reference TRBV25-1 and TRBJ1-3): EADIYQTPRYLVIGTGKKITLECSQTMGHDKMYWYQQDPGMELHLIHYSYGVNSTEKGDLSSESTVSRIRTEHFPLTLESARPSHTSQYLCASSIQGASGNTIYFGEGSWLTVV.

V and J are TRBV19 and TRBJ1-2; D ambiguous. The germline V gene has CDR1 LNHDA and CDR2 SQIVND (reference sequence). There are 13 residues in the CDR3. With 4 bases removed from V and 3 bases from J, the gap between germline ends came to 9 bases. The CDR3 spells CASSRREDYGYTF. The CDR3, as DNA: TGTGCCAGTAGTAGACGCGAGGACTATGGCTACACCTTC. Full variable domain (remainder filled in from reference TRBV19 and TRBJ1-2): DGGITQSPKYLFRKEGQNVTLSCEQNLNHDAMYWYRQDPGQGLRLIYYSQIVNDFQKGDIAEGYSVSREKKESFPLTVTSAQKNPTAFYLCASSRREDYGYTFGSGTRLTVV.

V usage is TRBV4-3 and J usage is TRBJ2-1; D possibly corresponds to TRBD1 (5 bases). From germline, CDR1 is LGHNA and CDR2 YSLEER. V dropped 6 bases and J dropped 7 bases, with 10 bases sitting between them. This CDR3 has 12 residues. The CDR3 nucleotides read TGCGCCAGCAGTGACAGTATAAATGAGCAGTTCTTC. Protein: CASSDSINEQFF.